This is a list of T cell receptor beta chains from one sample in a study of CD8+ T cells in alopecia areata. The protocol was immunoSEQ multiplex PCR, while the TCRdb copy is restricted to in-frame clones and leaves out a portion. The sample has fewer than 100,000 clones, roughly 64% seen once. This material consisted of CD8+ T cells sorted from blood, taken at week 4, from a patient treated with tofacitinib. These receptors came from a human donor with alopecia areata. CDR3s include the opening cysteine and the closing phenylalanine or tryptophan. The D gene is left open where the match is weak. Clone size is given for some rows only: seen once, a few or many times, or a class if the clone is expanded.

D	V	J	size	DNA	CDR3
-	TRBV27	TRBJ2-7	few	TGTGCCAGCAGTCAGGGGCAGGGTGTTGGCGAGCAGTACTTC	CASSQGQGVGEQYF
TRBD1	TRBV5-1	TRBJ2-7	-	TGCGCCAGCAGCTTGAGCTCGACAGGGGGGACCTACGAGCAGTACTTC	CASSLSSTGGTYEQYF
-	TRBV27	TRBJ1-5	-	TGTGCCAGCAGTTTATTGGGTGGATCGCAGCCCCAGCATTTT	CASSLLGGSQPQHF
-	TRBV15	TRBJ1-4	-	TGTGCCACCCCTCGAAAGCAGGGAGAAAAACTGTTTTTT	CATPRKQGEKLFF
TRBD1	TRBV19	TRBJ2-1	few	TGTGCCAGTAGTGGGACAGAATACAATGAGCAGTTCTTC	CASSGTEYNEQFF
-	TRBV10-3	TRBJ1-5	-	TGTGCCATCAGTGATGAAGGCAATCAGCCCCAGCATTTT	CAISDEGNQPQHF
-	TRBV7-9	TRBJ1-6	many	TGTGCCAGCAGCAAGATGACAGGAACCTATTCACCCCTCCACTTT	CASSKMTGTYSPLHF
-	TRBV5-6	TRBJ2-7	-	TGTGCCAGCAGCCCCCAAGGGAACGAGCAGTACTTC	CASSPQGNEQYF
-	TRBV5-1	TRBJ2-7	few	TGCGCCAGCAGCGGACCGACCGGGGACATACCCTACGAGCAGTACTTC	CASSGPTGDIPYEQYF
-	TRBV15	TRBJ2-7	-	TGTGCCACCGGGGATCAAATCTACGAGCAGTACTTC	CATGDQIYEQYF
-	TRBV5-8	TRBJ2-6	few	TGTGCCAGCAGCCGGCCGTCTGGGGCCAACGTCCTGACTTTC	CASSRPSGANVLTF
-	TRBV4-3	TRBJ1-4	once	TGCGCCAGCAGCTCAGCCCATGCTAGGCCGGGTGAAAAACTGTTTTTT	CASSSAHARPGEKLFF
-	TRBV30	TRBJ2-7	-	TGTGCCTGGAGTGGTTGGTACGAGCAGTACTTC	CAWSGWYEQYF
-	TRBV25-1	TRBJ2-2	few	TGTGCCAGCAGTGACAGGGACCCTTACACCGGGGAGCTGTTTTTT	CASSDRDPYTGELFF
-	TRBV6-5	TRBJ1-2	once	TGTGCCAGCAGGGGTCTGAGGGGCCAGATCTATGGCTACACCTTC	CASRGLRGQIYGYTF
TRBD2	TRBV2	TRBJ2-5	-	TGTGCCAGCAGTGGCCCTAGCGGGAGTGGGCCACAAGAGACCCAGTACTTC	CASSGPSGSGPQETQYF
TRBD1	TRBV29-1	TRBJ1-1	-	TGCAGCGTCGCCGGGCACAGGGGTGGCACTGAAGCTTTCTTT	CSVAGHRGGTEAFF
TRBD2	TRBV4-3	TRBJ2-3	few	TGCGCCAGCAGCCAAGACCCCCGCGGCGGGGGGGCCCGTACGCAGTATTTT	CASSQDPRGGGARTQYF
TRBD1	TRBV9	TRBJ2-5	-	TGTGCCAGCAGCGTAACCGGGACAGCGTTACAAGAGACCCAGTACTTC	CASSVTGTALQETQYF
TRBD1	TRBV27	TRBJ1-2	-	TGTGCCAGCAGTCCTCGGGACAGGGGACCCTATGGCTACACCTTC	CASSPRDRGPYGYTF
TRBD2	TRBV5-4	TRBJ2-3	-	TGTGCCAGCACCACTAGCGCCCCTTCAGATACGCAGTATTTT	CASTTSAPSDTQYF
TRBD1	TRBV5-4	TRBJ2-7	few	TGTGCCAGCAGCCTACCACAGGGGGCTTATGGTGAGCAGTACTTC	CASSLPQGAYGEQYF
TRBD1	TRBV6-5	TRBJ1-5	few	TGTGCCAGCAGGGGGGACAGTTTGAATCAGCCCCAGCATTTT	CASRGDSLNQPQHF
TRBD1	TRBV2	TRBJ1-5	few	TGTGCCAGCAGTTTCGGGACAGGGTTCGGTAATCAGCCCCAGCATTTT	CASSFGTGFGNQPQHF
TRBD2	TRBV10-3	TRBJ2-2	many	TGTGCCACCCTAGCGGGACCGAACACCGGGGAGCTGTTTTTT	CATLAGPNTGELFF
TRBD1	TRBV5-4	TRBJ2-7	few	TGTGCCAGCACCCCAGGGACAGGGAGCTACGAGCAGTACTTC	CASTPGTGSYEQYF
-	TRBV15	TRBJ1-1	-	TGTGCCACCAGCAGAGATCGGGGGGCCGCCAACACTGAAGCTTTCTTT	CATSRDRGAANTEAFF
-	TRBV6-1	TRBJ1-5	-	TGTGCCAGCAGTGAATGGACCTATCAGCCCCAGCATTTT	CASSEWTYQPQHF
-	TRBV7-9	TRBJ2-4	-	TGTGCCAGCAGCCCAAGGGCAAGCTCAAGGGGAAACATTCAGTACTTC	CASSPRASSRGNIQYF
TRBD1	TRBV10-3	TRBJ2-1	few	TGTGCCATCAGTGGGGGGACAGGGAATTCCTACAATGAGCAGTTCTTC	CAISGGTGNSYNEQFF
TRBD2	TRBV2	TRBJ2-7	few	TGTGCCAGCAATAGACTAGCGGGGAACTACGAGCAGTACTTC	CASNRLAGNYEQYF
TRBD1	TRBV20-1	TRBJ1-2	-	TGCAGTGGAGGGGGCACTAGTGGCTACACCTTC	CSGGGTSGYTF
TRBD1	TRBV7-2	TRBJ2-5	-	TGTGCCAGCAGCTCCCGGTGGGGACAGGGGCCGGAGACCCAGTACTTC	CASSSRWGQGPETQYF
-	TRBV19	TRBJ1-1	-	TGTGCCAGTAGTGGAACAGGGCAAGGCACTGAAGCTTTCTTT	CASSGTGQGTEAFF
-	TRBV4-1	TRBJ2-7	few	TGCGCCAGCAGCCTGGAGGGGGACCCCTACGAGCAGTACTTC	CASSLEGDPYEQYF
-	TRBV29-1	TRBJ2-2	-	TGCAGCGTTTTTGCAGGACTCACCGGGGAGCTGTTTTTT	CSVFAGLTGELFF
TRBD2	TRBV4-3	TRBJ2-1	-	TGCGCCAGCAGCCAAGGAGGAGCGGGAGACAATGAGCAGTTCTTC	CASSQGGAGDNEQFF
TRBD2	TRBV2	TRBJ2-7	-	TGTGCCAGCAGTGGATACGTATACGGGGAGGGGAGCTACTACGAGCAGTACTTC	CASSGYVYGEGSYYEQYF
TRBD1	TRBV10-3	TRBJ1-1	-	TGTGCCAGCAGTGAACACGGGACCGGGGCAGGGGGCACTGAAGCTTTCTTT	CASSEHGTGAGGTEAFF
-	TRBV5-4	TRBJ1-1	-	TGTGCCAGCAGCCCTGCACAGTCAGGCACTGAAGCTTTCTTT	CASSPAQSGTEAFF